This passage covers 21 T cell receptor beta chains from one sample sequenced in a study of T cell responses to AZD1222 COVID-19 vaccine. Here immunoSEQ multiplex PCR was the method, and the copy in TCRdb shows in-frame clones only, minus some. The repertoire holds about 160,000 clones, with about 91% as singletons. Specimen: peripheral blood, collected on day 0 of AZD1222 vaccination. The source of these receptors is an adult in good health.

The chain is built from TRBV28 and TRBJ2-7, with 10 bases lining up with TRBD1. V shed 5 bases, J shed 3 bases, and the junction held 10 bases outside the gene matches. The CDR3 totals 16 residues. CDR1 is MDHEN and CDR2 is SYDVKM in the germline V gene. CDR3 sequence reads: CASSPSGGQGLYEQYF. The CDR3 bases are TGTGCCAGCAGTCCCTCCGGGGGACAGGGGCTCTACGAGCAGTACTTC.

The CDR3 region is CASSTGTDTGELFF. As DNA, the CDR3 is TGTGCCAGCAGTACCGGGACAGACACCGGGGAGCTGTTTTTT. The chain employs TRBV2 and TRBJ2-2; 7 positions match TRBD1. The ends lost 5 bases at V and 3 bases at J; junction bases unmatched: 3. Germline CDR1 reads SNHLY; CDR2 reads FYNNEI. This CDR3 comprises 14 residues.

The chain couples TRBV6-4 to TRBJ1-2; D might be TRBD1 (5 bases). The CDR3 is 16 residues long. Germline V lookup: CDR1 MRHNA, CDR2 SNTAGT. V was cut by 6 bases and J by 1 base, with 18 bases left in between. The CDR3 is CASSVGRPFFNYGYTF. The CDR3 DNA reads as TGTGCCAGCAGCGTGGGGCGACCGTTTTTTAACTATGGCTACACCTTC.

The chain recombines TRBV6-2 or TRBV6-3 with TRBJ1-1, with D perhaps matching TRBD1 (5 bases). The CDR3 extends over 16 amino acids. Trimming cost V 2 bases and J 1 base, with 14 bases left between them. Germline loops: CDR1 MNHEY, CDR2 SVGEGT. CDR3 loop: CASSYPNEGSNTEAFF. The CDR3 DNA is TGTGCCAGCAGTTACCCGAATGAGGGGTCGAACACTGAAGCTTTCTTT.

This clone was recorded a few times. The V gene is TRBV9, the J gene TRBJ2-2; 10 positions agree with TRBD1. The CDR3 has 17 amino acids. Germline-derived CDR1 and CDR2 are SGDLS and YYNGEE. Germline trimming cut 0 bases from V and 4 bases from J; bases unmatched to any gene: 6. The CDR3 loop reads CASSVASGQGGTGELFF. As DNA, the CDR3 is TGTGCCAGCAGCGTAGCTTCAGGACAGGGGGGCACCGGGGAGCTGTTTTTT.

The chain uses TRBV9 and TRBJ2-2; possible D gene TRBD1, 6 bases. CDR1 is SGDLS and CDR2 is YYNGEE in the germline V gene. The CDR3 contains 19 residues. The V gene lost 0 bases and the J gene lost 1 base, with 19 bases spanning the gap. The CDR3 DNA reads TGTGCCAGCAGCGTAGGCCGGGACCTCGCAGGGGAGAACACCGGGGAGCTGTTTTTT. Translating it yields CASSVGRDLAGENTGELFF.

This chain joins TRBV7-3 and TRBJ2-1, with 11 bases fitting TRBD2. CDR1 is SGHTA, CDR2 FQGTGA, per germline. With V trimmed by 3 bases and J by 5 bases, 3 bases remained unmatched. This CDR3 has 15 residues. This CDR3 reads CASSLRLAGNNEQFF. The CDR3 nucleotides are TGTGCCAGCAGCTTGAGACTAGCGGGGAACAATGAGCAGTTCTTC.

The chain has TRBV5-1 and TRBJ2-7, with D hard to call. V dropped 0 bases and J dropped 2 bases, with 6 bases sitting between them. From germline, CDR1 is SGHRS and CDR2 YFSETQ. CDR3 length: 13 residues. DNA of the CDR3: TGCGCCAGCAGCTTGGCCAGAGCCTACGAGCAGTACTTC. This translates into CASSLARAYEQYF. The full variable domain, its missing parts supplied by reference TRBV5-1 and TRBJ2-7, is KAGVTQTPRYLIKTRGQQVTLSCSPISGHRSVSWYQQTPGQGLQFLFEYFSETQRNKGNFPGRFSGRQFSNSRSEMNVSTLELGDSALYLCASSLARAYEQYFGPGTRLTVT.

The genes are TRBV28 and TRBJ1-5; 9 positions agree with TRBD1. This CDR3 contains 14 residues. With 6 bases clipped from V and 7 bases from J, the junction kept 7 bases outside the gene matches. Germline V gene sequence: CDR1 MDHEN, CDR2 SYDVKM. DNA for the CDR3: TGTGCCAGCAGGAAACAGGGGGCAGAGCAGCCCCAGCATTTT. Translated: CASRKQGAEQPQHF.

The CDR3 loop is CASSVVSGAGANVLTF. CDR3 in DNA: TGTGCCAGCAGCGTAGTGTCGGGAGCTGGGGCCAACGTCCTGACTTTC. The rearrangement links TRBV9 to TRBJ2-6; TRBD2 might be the D (6 bases). Per the germline V gene, CDR1 is SGDLS and CDR2 is YYNGEE. The V gene lost 0 bases and the J gene lost 2 bases, with 9 bases spanning the gap. The CDR3 spans 16 residues.

The J gene is TRBJ1-1, the V gene TRBV30; 7 bases align to TRBD1. The V and J ends lost 4 bases and 10 bases, in that order; junction bases with no gene match: 12. Germline CDR1 and CDR2: GTSNPN and SVGIG (reference sequence). The CDR3 consists of 13 residues. In DNA form, the CDR3 reads TGTGCCTGGACCTTTCAGGGGGGCTATGGAGCTTTCTTT. Protein product: CAWTFQGGYGAFF.

The rearrangement links TRBV3-1 (or the pseudogene TRBV3-2) to TRBJ1-2, with D unclear. The CDR3 has 15 residues. Trimming cost V 0 bases and J 0 bases, with 8 bases left between them. Germline CDR1 reads LGHDT; CDR2 reads YNNKEL (reference sequence). The CDR3 DNA reads as TGTGCCAGCAGCCAAGACAGGAAATCTAACTATGGCTACACCTTC. Translated, it gives CASSQDRKSNYGYTF.

V and J are TRBV4-3 and TRBJ2-1, with D unresolved. Trimming stripped 2 bases from V and 8 bases from J, with 28 bases between. The CDR3 runs 19 residues. Germline values: CDR1 LGHNA, CDR2 YSLEER. CDR3 protein: CASSQSLVTNRFRGDEQFF. The CDR3 bases are TGCGCCAGCAGCCAAAGTCTTGTGACAAACCGATTTAGAGGTGATGAGCAGTTCTTC.

J is TRBJ1-1 and V is TRBV3-1 (or the pseudogene TRBV3-2), with TRBD1 identical over 8 bases. The CDR3 is made up of 14 amino acids. Germline V gene lookup returns CDR1 LGHDT and CDR2 YNNKEL (reference sequence). With V trimmed by 3 bases and J by 4 bases, 4 bases remained unmatched. For the CDR3, the DNA is TGTGCCAGCAGCCACACAGACAGGGGCACTGAAGCTTTCTTT. Protein product: CASSHTDRGTEAFF.

To note about this clone: Distinct nucleotide sequences in the sample also encode this CDR3. The chain employs TRBV5-6 and TRBJ1-1; the D is unclear. The CDR3 spans 13 residues. Trimming took 0 bases from V and 5 from J, leaving 8 bases between them. The V gene's germline CDR1 is SGHDT and CDR2 YYEEEE. This chain's CDR3 is CASSLGFGTEAFF. For the CDR3, the DNA is TGTGCCAGCAGCTTGGGGTTTGGGACTGAAGCTTTCTTT. Based on the CDR3 plus reference TRBV5-6 and TRBJ1-1, the full variable domain is DAGVTQSPTHLIKTRGQQVTLRCSPKSGHDTVSWYQQALGQGPQFIFQYYEEEERQRGNFPDRFSGHQFPNYSSELNVNALLLGDSALYLCASSLGFGTEAFFGQGTRLTVV.

The chain joins TRBV27 to TRBJ2-7; no firm D call. Trimming left V 6 bases short and J 6 bases short, with 15 bases between. CDR1 is MNHEY and CDR2 is SMNVEV in the germline V gene (reference sequence). This CDR3 comprises 13 residues. CDR3 amino acids: CASSWGSGSEQYF. The CDR3 DNA reads TGTGCCAGCAGCTGGGGTTCGGGCTCCGAGCAGTACTTC.

A word on this clone: Other DNA sequences of this sample code for an identical CDR3. The rearrangement uses TRBV5-1 and TRBJ2-7; D is uncertain. The V end lost 1 base, the J end lost 3 bases, and 5 bases lay between the germline ends. This CDR3 is built from 12 residues. Germline V gene data show CDR1 as SGHRS and CDR2 as YFSETQ. CDR3: CASSLTDYEQYF. DNA for the CDR3: TGCGCCAGCAGCTTGACAGACTACGAGCAGTACTTC.

The J gene is TRBJ2-2, the V gene TRBV6-1, with D possibly called TRBD1 or TRBD2 (5 bases each). Germline V gene lookup returns CDR1 MNHNS and CDR2 SASEGT. Trimming took 3 bases from V and 4 from J, leaving 9 bases between them. The CDR3 is made up of 14 amino acids. The CDR3 DNA follows: TGTGCCAGCAGTGAGATCGGGACCACCGGGGAGCTGTTTTTT. Its translation: CASSEIGTTGELFF.

The V gene is TRBV7-9, the J gene TRBJ2-2, with D tentatively TRBD1 (5 bases). The germline V and J ends were trimmed by 1 base and 1 base, with 10 bases remaining between them. Per germline, CDR1 SEHNR and CDR2 FQNEAQ (reference sequence). The CDR3 is 16 amino acids. DNA of the CDR3: TGTGCCAGCAGCTTAGAGTGGACATGGAACACCGGGGAGCTGTTTTTT. Encoded protein: CASSLEWTWNTGELFF.

CDR3 loop: CASSFRVGNQPQHF. For the CDR3, the DNA is TGTGCCAGCAGCTTCAGGGTTGGCAATCAGCCCCAGCATTTT. This chain uses TRBV7-2 with TRBJ1-5; maybe TRBD1 (5 bases). V was cut by 3 bases and J by 2 bases, with 8 bases left in between. Germline V gene lookup returns CDR1 SGHTA and CDR2 FQGNSA. The CDR3 consists of 14 residues.

The gene calls are TRBV11-2 and TRBJ1-6; D is uncertain. CDR3 length equals 15 residues. Trimming stripped 0 bases from V and 7 bases from J, with 10 bases between. Germline CDR1 and CDR2: SGHAT and FQNNGV. The CDR3 region has the DNA TGTGCCAGCAGCTTAGAGGGGAGTCGAAATTCACCCCTCCACTTT. It codes for CASSLEGSRNSPLHF.